This entry concerns a single T cell receptor beta chain. This record belongs to a study of blood T cell repertoires in COVID-19. The repertoire was sequenced with immunoSEQ multiplex PCR; TCRdb's copy has only in-frame clones and lacks some. The sample lists 75,000 or so clones; approximately 87% were seen once. Material: peripheral blood. The TCR originated in a woman of 80 years or more with acute or convalescent COVID-19.

The DNA of the CDR3 is TGTGCCAGTAGCCCCGGGACTACCCAAGAGACCCAGTACTTC. Its protein product is CASSPGTTQETQYF. The chain joins TRBV19 to TRBJ2-5, with 7 bases matching TRBD2. Germline V CDR1 and CDR2: LNHDA, SQIVND (reference sequence). The length of the CDR3 is 14 residues. V dropped 6 bases and J dropped 1; count of bases not matched to a gene: 5. Complete variable domain (other parts from reference TRBV19 and TRBJ2-5): DGGITQSPKYLFRKEGQNVTLSCEQNLNHDAMYWYRQDPGQGLRLIYYSQIVNDFQKGDIAEGYSVSREKKESFPLTVTSAQKNPTAFYLCASSPGTTQETQYFGPGTRLLVL.